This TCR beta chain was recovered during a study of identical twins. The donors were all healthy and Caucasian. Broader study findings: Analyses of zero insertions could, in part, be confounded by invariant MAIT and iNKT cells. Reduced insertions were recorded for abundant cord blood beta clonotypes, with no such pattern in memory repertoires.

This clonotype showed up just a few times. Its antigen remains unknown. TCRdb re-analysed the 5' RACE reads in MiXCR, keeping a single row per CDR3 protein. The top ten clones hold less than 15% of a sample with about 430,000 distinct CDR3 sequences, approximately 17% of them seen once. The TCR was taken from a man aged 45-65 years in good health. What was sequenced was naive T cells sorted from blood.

The CDR3 nucleotides are TGTGCCAGCAGTTCCAGGAGAAATCAGCCCCAGCATTTT. Encoded protein: CASSSRRNQPQHF. V and J are TRBV6-5 and TRBJ1-5; D is undetermined. V dropped 4 bases and J dropped 4 bases, with 8 bases sitting between them. The CDR3 is 13 amino acids. Germline V CDR1 and CDR2: MNHEY, SVGAGI.